The 28 T cell receptor beta chains listed next were all sequenced from one sample in a study of cytomegalovirus exposure and HLA in healthy donors. PCR amplification relied on 60 Vbeta primers (plus 13 Jbeta primers). The protocol was immunoSEQ multiplex PCR, while the TCRdb copy is restricted to in-frame clones and leaves out a portion. This sample has about 120,000 clones; roughly 71% occur once, and the top ten carry roughly 3%. The specimen was PBMCs. The receptors come from a woman aged 40 to 55 in good health and CMV-seropositive.

The chain has TRBV5-4 and TRBJ2-6; TRBD2 agrees at 14 bases. V gave up 4 bases and J gave up 0 bases; unmatched junction bases: 0. The CDR3 has 17 residues. Germline lookup yields CDR1 SGHNT and CDR2 YYREEE (reference sequence). CDR3 coding DNA: TGTGCCAGCAGCGGGACTAGCGGGAGCTCTGGGGCCAACGTCCTGACTTTC. Its translation: CASSGTSGSSGANVLTF. The whole variable domain, remainder taken from reference TRBV5-4 and TRBJ2-6, is ETGVTQSPTHLIKTRGQQVTLRCSSQSGHNTVSWYQQALGQGPQFIFQYYREEENGRGNFPPRFSGLQFPNYSSELNVNALELDDSALYLCASSGTSGSSGANVLTFGAGSRLTVL.

The rearrangement links TRBV6-1 to TRBJ2-1; D unclear. Trimming took off 7 bases at V and 6 bases at J, with 13 bases between the two ends. This CDR3 has 13 amino acids. Germline V gene sequence: CDR1 MNHNS, CDR2 SASEGT. CDR3 amino acids: CASTTNRGNEQFF. The CDR3 region has the DNA TGTGCCAGCACCACGAATCGAGGCAATGAGCAGTTCTTC.

J is TRBJ2-5 and V is TRBV7-3; D unresolved. The length of the CDR3 is 13 residues. The germline V and J ends were trimmed by 0 bases and 5 bases, with 7 bases remaining between them. CDR1 and CDR2 (germline): SGHTA, FQGTGA. The CDR3 loop is CASSLTPRETQYF. CDR3 bases: TGTGCCAGCAGCTTAACTCCGAGGGAGACCCAGTACTTC.

This clone was counted a few times. CDR3 DNA: TGTGCCAGCAGCTTACGTAGACAGGGGGGATTCACAGATACGCAGTATTTT. Residues: CASSLRRQGGFTDTQYF. This chain uses TRBV7-2 with TRBJ2-3; 9 nucleotides align to TRBD1. The length of the CDR3 is 17 residues. Germline CDR1 and CDR2: SGHTA and FQGNSA. J was trimmed by 2 bases and V by 2 bases; bases with no gene match: 8.

CDR3 in amino acids: CASSPPGGTGELFF. CDR3 nucleotides: TGTGCCAGTAGTCCCCCGGGGGGGACCGGGGAGCTGTTTTTT. V and J are TRBV19 and TRBJ2-2, with 8 bases lining up with TRBD2. The CDR3 is 14 amino acids. V trimming: 5 bases; J trimming: 5 bases; junction bases outside the gene matches: 4. Germline loops: CDR1 LNHDA, CDR2 SQIVND (reference sequence).

The CDR3 region has the DNA TGTGCCAGCAGCTCCCAGGGGGGATATGCCACTGAAGCTTTCTTT. Translation: CASSSQGGYATEAFF. The V and J genes are TRBV9 and TRBJ1-1; the match to TRBD1 covers 7 bases. Germline values: CDR1 SGDLS, CDR2 YYNGEE. This CDR3 comprises 15 residues. With 4 bases clipped from V and 4 bases from J, the junction kept 10 bases outside the gene matches.

The V gene is TRBV30, the J gene TRBJ2-7; the D gene is possibly TRBD2 (5 bases). This CDR3 is built from 13 residues. V lost 1 base to trimming and J lost 6 bases, with 13 bases between them. CDR1 GTSNPN and CDR2 SVGIG come from the germline V gene (reference sequence). CDR3 DNA sequence: TGTGCCTGGAGTGAGACGTCACGGGGCGAGCAGTACTTC. Amino acids: CAWSETSRGEQYF.

This chain uses TRBV7-9 with TRBJ2-1; 10 bases are shared with TRBD2. After removal of 5 bases from V and 3 bases from J, the junction contained 7 bases not matched to a gene. Germline values: CDR1 SEHNR, CDR2 FQNEAQ (reference sequence). The CDR3 runs to 16 residues. Here the CDR3 reads CASSDGASGSYNEQFF. The CDR3 coding sequence is TGTGCCAGCAGCGACGGCGCTAGCGGGAGCTACAATGAGCAGTTCTTC.

The CDR3 sequence: CASRGQGAYEQYF. The CDR3, as DNA: TGTGCCAGCAGGGGCCAGGGGGCCTACGAGCAGTACTTC. The chain links TRBV28 to TRBJ2-7; the match to TRBD1 covers 7 bases. Trimming removed 6 bases from V and 2 bases from J; junction bases left unmatched: 4. The CDR3 consists of 13 residues. The germline V gene encodes CDR1 MDHEN and CDR2 SYDVKM.

There are a few counts of this clone. The chain combines TRBV6-1 with TRBJ1-5, with D possibly TRBD1 on 6 matching bases. The CDR3 contains 13 residues. CDR1 MNHNS and CDR2 SASEGT come from the germline V gene. V lost 7 bases and J 7 bases, leaving 14 bases between the germline ends. The CDR3 reads CASTGGAGQPQHF. The CDR3 DNA sequence: TGTGCCAGCACGGGGGGGGCAGGGCAGCCCCAGCATTTT.

V and J are TRBV7-9 and TRBJ1-2; weak D call: TRBD1 (6 bases). V was pared by 4 bases and J by 6 bases, with 21 bases between. The CDR3 has 16 amino acids. CDR1 SEHNR and CDR2 FQNEAQ come from the germline V gene (reference sequence). DNA for the CDR3: TGTGCCAGCAGCTCCTGGGGGCTTCAGGGACCGAATGGCTACACCTTC. Its protein product is CASSSWGLQGPNGYTF.

This chain connects TRBV7-3 to TRBJ2-5, with D perhaps matching TRBD1 (5 bases). The V end lost 1 base, the J end lost 3 bases, and 6 bases lay between the germline ends. Germline-derived CDR1 and CDR2 are SGHTA and FQGTGA. The CDR3 sequence is 13 residues long. The CDR3 coding sequence is TGTGCCAGCAGCTTAAGCAGGGAAGAGACCCAGTACTTC. This sequence encodes CASSLSREETQYF.

The chain uses TRBV6-5 and TRBJ2-7, with 12 positions matching TRBD1. V lost 5 bases and J lost 5; bases outside the gene matches: 7. The CDR3 length is 15 residues. The germline CDR1 and CDR2 sequences are MNHEY and SVGAGI. CDR3 region: CASSPNRDRGHEQYF. CDR3 in DNA: TGTGCCAGCAGTCCGAATAGGGACAGGGGGCACGAGCAGTACTTC.

The chain's CDR3 is CATIPKTGSYEQYF. CDR3 coding DNA: TGTGCCACTATACCAAAGACAGGGTCGTACGAGCAGTACTTC. The chain links TRBV6-1 to TRBJ2-7; 7 bases align to TRBD1. CDR3 length: 14 amino acids. Per the germline V gene, CDR1 is MNHNS and CDR2 is SASEGT. V trimming: 10 bases; J trimming: 4 bases; junction bases outside the gene matches: 13.

V gene TRBV12-2 combines with J gene TRBJ1-1. TRBV12-2 is tagged as a pseudogene. The CDR3 has 17 residues. CDR3: CASRLAGEGHGNTEAFF. DNA of the CDR3: TGTGCAAGTCGCTTAGCCGGAGAAGGCCACGGTAACACTGAAGCTTTCTTT.

The chain links TRBV6-5 to TRBJ2-1; 8 nucleotides agree with TRBD1. Looked up from germline, CDR1 is MNHEY and CDR2 is SVGAGI. The J segment lost 12 bases and the V segment lost 0 bases, leaving 7 bases of the junction unmatched. The CDR3 loop spans 14 amino acids. DNA for the CDR3: TGTGCCAGCAGTTACTCGACAGGGGATGGGGTGCAGTTCTTC. It encodes CASSYSTGDGVQFF.

This chain links TRBV29-1 with TRBJ1-4; D is unclear. Germline CDR1 SQVTM, CDR2 ANQGSEA. CDR3 size: 14 residues. The V end was cut by 3 bases, the J end by 4 bases, with 12 bases between. In DNA form, the CDR3 reads TGCAGCGTTGATGTGGCAAGTGGTAATGAAAAACTGTTTTTT. Residues: CSVDVASGNEKLFF.

The rearrangement joins TRBV4-1 to TRBJ2-7, with D tentatively TRBD2 (5 bases). The CDR3 has 16 amino acids. Germline CDR1 and CDR2: MGHRA and YSYEKL. Trimming cost V 4 bases and J 0 bases, with 16 bases left between them. CDR3 nucleotides: TGCGCCAGCAGCCCTGCCAAAGGGAGCAGCTCCTACGAGCAGTACTTC. Translated: CASSPAKGSSSYEQYF.

This rearrangement joins TRBV28 to TRBJ2-7; 10 bases agree with TRBD2. CDR1 is MDHEN, CDR2 SYDVKM, per germline. V trimming: 2 bases; J trimming: 1 base; junction bases outside the gene matches: 17. The CDR3 consists of 20 residues. As DNA, the CDR3 is TGTGCCAGCAGTTTAGGGCATTACGGGGTAGCGGGAGGTTATTCCTACGAGCAGTACTTC. Its protein product is CASSLGHYGVAGGYSYEQYF.

This chain joins TRBV9 and TRBJ2-7; the match to TRBD2 covers 9 bases. There are 16 residues in the CDR3. V lost 3 bases, J lost 9 bases, and 16 bases stayed unmatched. CDR1 SGDLS and CDR2 YYNGEE come from the germline V gene. CDR3 in amino acids: CASSEQSGLAGEAQYF. The CDR3 nucleotides are TGTGCCAGCAGCGAGCAATCGGGACTAGCCGGGGAGGCGCAGTACTTC.

This rearrangement joins TRBV5-1 to TRBJ2-3, with TRBD1 as a possible D gene (5 bases). CDR3 length: 16 amino acids. Looked up from germline, CDR1 is SGHRS and CDR2 is YFSETQ. Trimming removed 4 bases from V and 0 bases from J, with 15 bases in between. CDR3 region: CASSGPAGSSTDTQYF. The DNA for the CDR3 is TGCGCCAGCAGCGGTCCTGCAGGGTCCAGCACAGATACGCAGTATTTT.

The J gene is TRBJ1-1, the V gene TRBV7-9; D gene unclear. This CDR3 has 15 residues. Looked up from germline, CDR1 is SEHNR and CDR2 is FQNEAQ (reference sequence). Deletions cut 0 bases from V and 0 bases from J, with 8 bases between. The CDR3 bases are TGTGCCAGCAGCTTAGCGCGAGGGATGAACACTGAAGCTTTCTTT. This encodes CASSLARGMNTEAFF.

The chain couples TRBV27 to TRBJ2-2; 8 positions agree with TRBD2. Trimming at V came to 6 bases and at J to 1 base, leaving 7 bases not matched to a gene. The CDR3 totals 16 residues. Germline CDR1 is MNHEY and CDR2 is SMNVEV (reference sequence). The DNA for the CDR3 is TGTGCCAGCAGAAGGTCGGGAGGGGGGAACACCGGGGAGCTGTTTTTT. Translation gives CASRRSGGGNTGELFF.

The chain employs TRBV19 and TRBJ1-2, with 7 bases matching TRBD1. J gave up 0 bases and V 6 bases, and 13 bases lay outside the gene matches. The CDR3 extends over 17 amino acids. Germline CDR1 and CDR2: LNHDA and SQIVND (reference sequence). The CDR3 here is CASSGTALLPTNYGYTF. The DNA of the CDR3 is TGTGCCAGTAGCGGGACAGCACTCCTTCCTACTAACTATGGCTACACCTTC. The full variable domain, completed using reference TRBV19 and TRBJ1-2, is DGGITQSPKYLFRKEGQNVTLSCEQNLNHDAMYWYRQDPGQGLRLIYYSQIVNDFQKGDIAEGYSVSREKKESFPLTVTSAQKNPTAFYLCASSGTALLPTNYGYTFGSGTRLTVV.

This clone turned up a few times. This chain links TRBV5-4 with TRBJ2-5; TRBD2 aligns across 11 bases. The germline gives CDR1 SGHNT, CDR2 YYREEE (reference sequence). CDR3 length: 14 residues. V lost 5 bases and J lost 6; bases outside the gene matches: 6. CDR3 protein: CASSLAGGQKTQYF. DNA of the CDR3: TGTGCCAGCAGTTTAGCGGGGGGGCAAAAGACCCAGTACTTC.

The gene calls are TRBV5-6 and TRBJ2-2, with 7 bases aligning to TRBD1. Germline CDR1 is SGHDT and CDR2 is YYEEEE. This CDR3 has 13 residues. The junction had 4 bases not matched to a gene; V was cut back by 4 bases and J by 7 bases. The CDR3 nucleotides read TGTGCCAGCAGCGGGGACAGTCGCGGGGAGCTGTTTTTT. This encodes CASSGDSRGELFF.

V and J are TRBV27 and TRBJ2-7; 8 bases map to TRBD1. Losses at the gene ends were 3 bases for V and 5 bases for J; bases not matched to a gene: 6. Germline CDR1 and CDR2: MNHEY and SMNVEV (reference sequence). The CDR3 contains 14 residues. The CDR3 protein is CASSFWTGSNEQYF. For the CDR3, the DNA is TGTGCCAGCAGTTTTTGGACAGGGAGCAACGAGCAGTACTTC.

The chain combines TRBV4-1 with TRBJ1-1; TRBD1 might be the D (5 bases). Trimming removed 1 base at V and 4 bases at J, with 13 bases between. The CDR3 length is 15 residues. The germline CDR1 and CDR2 sequences are MGHRA and YSYEKL. CDR3 region: CASSQGVWQGTEAFF. CDR3 DNA: TGCGCCAGCAGCCAAGGGGTCTGGCAGGGCACTGAAGCTTTCTTT.